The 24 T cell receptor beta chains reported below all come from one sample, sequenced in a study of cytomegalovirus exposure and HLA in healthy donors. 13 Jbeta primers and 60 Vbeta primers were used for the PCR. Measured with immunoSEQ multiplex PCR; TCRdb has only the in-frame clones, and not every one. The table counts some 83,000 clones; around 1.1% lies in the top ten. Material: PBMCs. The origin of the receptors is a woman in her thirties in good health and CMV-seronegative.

CDR3 residues: CASSQDRVEGATDTQYF. As DNA, the CDR3 is TGTGCCAGCTCTCAAGACAGGGTCGAGGGTGCCACAGATACGCAGTATTTT. The rearrangement uses TRBV18 and TRBJ2-3; 7 bases agree with TRBD1. Germline V gives CDR1 KGHSH, CDR2 LQKENI. Trimming took 6 bases from V and 2 from J; bases not matched to a gene: 14. This CDR3 has 17 amino acids.

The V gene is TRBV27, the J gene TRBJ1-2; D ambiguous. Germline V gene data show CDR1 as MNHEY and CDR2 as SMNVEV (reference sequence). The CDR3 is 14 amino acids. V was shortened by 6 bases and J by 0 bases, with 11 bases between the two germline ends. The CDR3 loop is CASRSWGANYGYTF. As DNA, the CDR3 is TGTGCCAGCAGGTCCTGGGGAGCTAACTATGGCTACACCTTC.

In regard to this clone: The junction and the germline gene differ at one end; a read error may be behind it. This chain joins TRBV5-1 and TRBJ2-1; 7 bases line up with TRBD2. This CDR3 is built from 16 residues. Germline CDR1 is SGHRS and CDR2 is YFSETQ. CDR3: CASNPAGGYSDNEQFF. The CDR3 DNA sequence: TGCGCCAGCAACCCCGCCGGGGGGTACTCCGACAATGAGCAGTTCTTC. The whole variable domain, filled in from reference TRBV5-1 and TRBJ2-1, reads KAGVTQTPRYLIKTRGQQVTLSCSPISGHRSVSWYQQTPGQGLQFLFEYFSETQRNKGNFPGRFSGRQFSNSRSEMNVSTLELGDSALYLCASNPAGGYSDNEQFFGPGTRLTVL.

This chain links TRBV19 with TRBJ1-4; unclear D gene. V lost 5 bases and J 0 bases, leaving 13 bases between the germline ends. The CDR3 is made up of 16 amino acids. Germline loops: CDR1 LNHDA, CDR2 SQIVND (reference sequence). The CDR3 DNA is TGTGCCAGTAGTCATCGACAACCAGCAACTAATGAAAAACTGTTTTTT. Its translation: CASSHRQPATNEKLFF.

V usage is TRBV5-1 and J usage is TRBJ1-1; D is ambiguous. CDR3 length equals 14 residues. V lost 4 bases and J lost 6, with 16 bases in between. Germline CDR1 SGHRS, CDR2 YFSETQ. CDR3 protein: CASSDPGRQAEAFF. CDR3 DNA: TGCGCCAGCAGCGACCCGGGGAGGCAAGCTGAAGCTTTCTTT.

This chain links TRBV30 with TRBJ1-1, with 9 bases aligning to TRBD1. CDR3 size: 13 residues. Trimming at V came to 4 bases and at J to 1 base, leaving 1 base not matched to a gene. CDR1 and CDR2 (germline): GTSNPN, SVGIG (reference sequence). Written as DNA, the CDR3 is TGTGCCTGGAAGGACAGGGGGAACACTGAAGCTTTCTTT. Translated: CAWKDRGNTEAFF. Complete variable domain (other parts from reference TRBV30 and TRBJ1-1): SQTIHQWPATLVQPVGSPLSLECTVEGTSNPNLYWYRQAAGRGLQLLFYSVGIGQISSEVPQNLSASRPQDRQFILSSKKLLLSDSGFYLCAWKDRGNTEAFFGQGTRLTVV.

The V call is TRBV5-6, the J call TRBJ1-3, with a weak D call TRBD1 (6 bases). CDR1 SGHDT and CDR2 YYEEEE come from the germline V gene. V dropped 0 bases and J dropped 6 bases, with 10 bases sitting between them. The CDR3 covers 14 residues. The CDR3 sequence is CASSLEGVQNTIYF. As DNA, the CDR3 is TGTGCCAGCAGCTTGGAGGGGGTGCAAAACACCATATATTTT. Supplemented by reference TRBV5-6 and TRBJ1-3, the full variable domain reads DAGVTQSPTHLIKTRGQQVTLRCSPKSGHDTVSWYQQALGQGPQFIFQYYEEEERQRGNFPDRFSGHQFPNYSSELNVNALLLGDSALYLCASSLEGVQNTIYFGEGSWLTVV.

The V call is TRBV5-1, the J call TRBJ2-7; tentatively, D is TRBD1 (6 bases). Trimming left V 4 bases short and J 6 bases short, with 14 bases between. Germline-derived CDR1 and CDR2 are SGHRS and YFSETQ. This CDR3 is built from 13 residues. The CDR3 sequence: CASSVTGHPEQYF. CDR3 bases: TGCGCCAGCAGCGTGACAGGACATCCCGAGCAGTACTTC.

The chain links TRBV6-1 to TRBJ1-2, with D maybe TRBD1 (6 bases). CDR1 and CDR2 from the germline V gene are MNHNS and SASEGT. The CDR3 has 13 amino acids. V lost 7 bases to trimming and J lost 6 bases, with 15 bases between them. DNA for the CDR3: TGTGCCAGCATCCAAGGGGGACGGGATGGCTACACCTTC. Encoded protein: CASIQGGRDGYTF.

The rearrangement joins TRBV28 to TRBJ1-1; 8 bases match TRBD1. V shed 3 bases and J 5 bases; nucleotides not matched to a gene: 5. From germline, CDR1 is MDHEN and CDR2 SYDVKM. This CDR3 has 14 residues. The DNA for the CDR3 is TGTGCCAGCAGTTTGAAGACAGGGGTTACTGAAGCTTTCTTT. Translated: CASSLKTGVTEAFF.

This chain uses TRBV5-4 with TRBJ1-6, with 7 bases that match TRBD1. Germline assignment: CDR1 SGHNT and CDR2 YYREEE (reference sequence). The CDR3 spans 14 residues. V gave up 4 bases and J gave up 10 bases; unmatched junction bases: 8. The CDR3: CASSLPGQPSPLHF. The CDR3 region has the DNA TGTGCCAGCAGCCTACCGGGACAGCCGTCACCCCTCCACTTT.

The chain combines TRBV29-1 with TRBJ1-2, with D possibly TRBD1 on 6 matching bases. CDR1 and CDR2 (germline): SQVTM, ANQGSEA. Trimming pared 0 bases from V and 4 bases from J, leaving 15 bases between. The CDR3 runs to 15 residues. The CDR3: CSVEDEQDRSYGYTF. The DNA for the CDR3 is TGCAGCGTTGAAGATGAGCAGGACAGAAGCTATGGCTACACCTTC.

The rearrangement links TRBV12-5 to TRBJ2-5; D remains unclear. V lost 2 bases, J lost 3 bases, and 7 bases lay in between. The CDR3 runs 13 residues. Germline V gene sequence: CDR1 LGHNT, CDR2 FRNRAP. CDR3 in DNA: TGTGCTAGTGGTTTGAACAACAAAGAGACCCAGTACTTC. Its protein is CASGLNNKETQYF.

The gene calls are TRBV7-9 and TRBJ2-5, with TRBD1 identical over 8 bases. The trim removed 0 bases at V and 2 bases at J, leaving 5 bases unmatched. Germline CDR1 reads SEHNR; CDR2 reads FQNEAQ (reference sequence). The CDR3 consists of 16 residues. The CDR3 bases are TGTGCCAGCAGCTTAGCAGGGACAGGTAAACAAGAGACCCAGTACTTC. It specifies CASSLAGTGKQETQYF.

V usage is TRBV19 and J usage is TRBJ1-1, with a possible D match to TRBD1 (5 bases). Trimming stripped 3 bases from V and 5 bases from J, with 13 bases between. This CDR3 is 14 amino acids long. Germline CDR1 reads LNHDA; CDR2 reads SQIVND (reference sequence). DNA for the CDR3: TGTGCCAGTAGTATGGAGGGGTTGTATACTGAAGCTTTCTTT. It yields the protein CASSMEGLYTEAFF. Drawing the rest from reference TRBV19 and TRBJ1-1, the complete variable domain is DGGITQSPKYLFRKEGQNVTLSCEQNLNHDAMYWYRQDPGQGLRLIYYSQIVNDFQKGDIAEGYSVSREKKESFPLTVTSAQKNPTAFYLCASSMEGLYTEAFFGQGTRLTVV.

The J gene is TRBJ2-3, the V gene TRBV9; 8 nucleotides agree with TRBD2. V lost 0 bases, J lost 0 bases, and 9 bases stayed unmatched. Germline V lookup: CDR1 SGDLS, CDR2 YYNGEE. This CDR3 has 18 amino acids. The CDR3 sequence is CASSVGVAGTSSTDTQYF. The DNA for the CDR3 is TGTGCCAGCAGCGTAGGGGTAGCGGGGACCTCTAGCACAGATACGCAGTATTTT.

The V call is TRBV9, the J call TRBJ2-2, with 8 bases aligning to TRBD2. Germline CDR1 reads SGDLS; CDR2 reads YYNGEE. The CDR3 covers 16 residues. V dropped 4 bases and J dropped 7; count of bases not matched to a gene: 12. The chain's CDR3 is CASSSQAPGGVGELFF. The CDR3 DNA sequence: TGTGCCAGCAGCTCCCAAGCCCCGGGGGGGGTCGGGGAGCTGTTTTTT. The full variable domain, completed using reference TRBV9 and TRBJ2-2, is DSGVTQTPKHLITATGQRVTLRCSPRSGDLSVYWYQQSLDQGLQFLIQYYNGEERAKGNILERFSAQQFPDLHSELNLSSLELGDSALYFCASSSQAPGGVGELFFGEGSRLTVL.

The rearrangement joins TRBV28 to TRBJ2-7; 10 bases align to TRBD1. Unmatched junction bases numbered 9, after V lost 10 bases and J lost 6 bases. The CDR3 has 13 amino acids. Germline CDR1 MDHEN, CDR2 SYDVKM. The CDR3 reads CATTGTGVFEQYF. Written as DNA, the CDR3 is TGTGCCACGACCGGGACAGGGGTCTTCGAGCAGTACTTC.

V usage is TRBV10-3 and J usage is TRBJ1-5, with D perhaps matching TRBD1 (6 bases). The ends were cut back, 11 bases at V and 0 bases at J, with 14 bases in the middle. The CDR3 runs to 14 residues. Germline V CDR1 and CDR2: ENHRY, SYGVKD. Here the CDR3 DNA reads TGTGCCGCATCGGACAGTTATAGCAATCAGCCCCAGCATTTT. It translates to CAASDSYSNQPQHF.

This CDR3 reads CASSPTSGAGTDTQYF. DNA for the CDR3: TGTGCCAGCAGCCCAACTAGCGGGGCTGGCACAGATACGCAGTATTTT. This chain links TRBV7-9 with TRBJ2-3; TRBD2 aligns across 10 bases. Germline-derived CDR1 and CDR2 are SEHNR and FQNEAQ (reference sequence). CDR3 length: 16 residues. After removal of 5 bases from V and 1 base from J, the junction contained 6 bases not matched to a gene.

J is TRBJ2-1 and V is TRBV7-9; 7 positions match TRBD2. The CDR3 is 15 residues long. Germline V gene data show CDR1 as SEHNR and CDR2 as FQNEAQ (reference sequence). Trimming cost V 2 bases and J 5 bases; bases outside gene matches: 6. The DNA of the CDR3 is TGTGCCAGCAGCTTAAGGGAGGGAACCGACAATGAGCAGTTCTTC. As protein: CASSLREGTDNEQFF.

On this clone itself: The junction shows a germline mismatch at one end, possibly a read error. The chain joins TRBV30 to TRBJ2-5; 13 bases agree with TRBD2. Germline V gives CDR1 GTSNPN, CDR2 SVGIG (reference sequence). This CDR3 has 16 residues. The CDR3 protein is CAWSVGLAGVGENQYF. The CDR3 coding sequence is TGTGCCTGGAGTGTCGGACTAGCGGGGGTTGGGGAGAACCAGTACTTC.

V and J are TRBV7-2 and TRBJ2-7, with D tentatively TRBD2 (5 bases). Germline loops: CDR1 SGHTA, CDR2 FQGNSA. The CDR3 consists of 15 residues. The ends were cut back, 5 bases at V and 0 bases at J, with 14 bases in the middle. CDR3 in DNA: TGTGCCAGCAGCCCCGGGGAGTTAAACTCCTACGAGCAGTACTTC. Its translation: CASSPGELNSYEQYF.

The DNA for the CDR3 is TGCGCCAGCAGGGAACAGAGTTCCTCTGGGGCCAACGTCCTGACTTTC. Its translation: CASREQSSSGANVLTF. V and J are TRBV5-1 and TRBJ2-6; D unclear. V dropped 5 bases and J dropped 0 bases, with 12 bases sitting between them. Germline assignment: CDR1 SGHRS and CDR2 YFSETQ. The CDR3 spans 16 residues. The whole variable domain, filled in from reference TRBV5-1 and TRBJ2-6, reads KAGVTQTPRYLIKTRGQQVTLSCSPISGHRSVSWYQQTPGQGLQFLFEYFSETQRNKGNFPGRFSGRQFSNSRSEMNVSTLELGDSALYLCASREQSSSGANVLTFGAGSRLTVL.